Listed below are T cell receptor beta chains from one sample, sequenced in a study of CD8 T cells in ankylosing spondylitis. TCRdb reanalysed the 5' RACE reads using MiXCR and keeps one entry per CDR3 protein. Of hundreds of thousands of distinct CDR3 sequences in the sample, 8.6% are singletons; the top ten hold approximately 6.2%. The source material was blood, either unsorted or a sorted T cell fraction (not recorded which). All receptors derive from a male donor with ankylosing spondylitis or in good health (not recorded which). Each CDR3 is given with its conserved first and last residue. Fields, in order: clone size, D gene, V gene, CDR3 length, J gene, CDR3 DNA, CDR3 protein. D genes are given only for firm matches. A row's size may be missing; if present it is once, few, many or a size class.

>-|-|TRBV20-1|15|TRBJ1-3
TGCAGTGCTAGGGACCACGGAGACTCTGGAAACACCATATATTTT
CSARDHGDSGNTIYF
>few|TRBD2|TRBV20-1|13|TRBJ2-7
TGCAGTGCTACGCCTAGCGGAAACTACGAGCAGTACTTC
CSATPSGNYEQYF
>many|-|TRBV5-1|15|TRBJ2-3
TGCGCCAGCAGCTTGGCGCTCGGCTCCACAGATACGCAGTATTTT
CASSLALGSTDTQYF
>few|-|TRBV7-2|15|TRBJ1-1
TGTGCCAGCAGCTTTCAGGGAGGGGAGGCGGCTGAAGCTTTCTTT
CASSFQGGEAAEAFF
>many|-|TRBV18|13|TRBJ2-6
TGTGCCAGCTCACCTACCGGGGCCAACGTCCTGACTTTC
CASSPTGANVLTF
>-|-|TRBV7-2|15|TRBJ1-1
TGTGCCAGCAGCTTACAGGGAAGGCCCAAGGCTGAAGCTTTCTTT
CASSLQGRPKAEAFF
>-|TRBD1|TRBV30|13|TRBJ1-5
TGTGCCTGGAGTCCGGCAGGGGGGCAGCCCCAGCATTTT
CAWSPAGGQPQHF
>few|-|TRBV7-2|12|TRBJ2-6
TGTGCCAGCAGCTTAGACGGCCCTGAGGTGACTTTC
CASSLDGPEVTF
>many|-|TRBV9|18|TRBJ2-2
TGTGCCAGCAGCGCACGCATATCCTCCGGGAGCACCGTCGGGGAGCTGTTTTTT
CASSARISSGSTVGELFF
>-|TRBD1|TRBV5-1|16|TRBJ1-2
TGCGCCAGCAGCGATTACAGGGGGCGCATAGCACGCGGCTACACCTTC
CASSDYRGRIARGYTF
>many|-|TRBV3-1|13|TRBJ2-1
TGTGCCAGCAGCCAAGATAACTCCAATGAGCAGTTCTTC
CASSQDNSNEQFF
>-|-|TRBV7-2|17|TRBJ2-3
TGTGCCGGCAGCACGACGGAAGTTTTCAGGGGCACAGATACGCAGTATTTT
CAGSTTEVFRGTDTQYF
>many|-|TRBV3-1|14|TRBJ1-5
TGTGCCAGCAGCCAAGTACCGAATAATCAGCCCCAGCATTTT
CASSQVPNNQPQHF
>many|-|TRBV29-1|13|TRBJ2-6
TGCAGCGTTGTAGGCTCTGGGGCCAACGTCCTGACTTTC
CSVVGSGANVLTF
>few|TRBD2|TRBV19|17|TRBJ2-7
TGTGCCAGTAGTGGGTTCACTCTAGCGGGAGGAGGCTACGAGCAGTACTTC
CASSGFTLAGGGYEQYF
>few|-|TRBV20-1|14|TRBJ1-4
TGCAGTGCTAGAGACCCTCGAGGGGGTGAAAAACTGTTTTTT
CSARDPRGGEKLFF
>-|TRBD1|TRBV7-9|15|TRBJ2-2
TGTGCCAGCAGCATACAGACAGGGTTGGGCGGGGAGCTGTTTTTT
CASSIQTGLGGELFF
>-|-|TRBV15|17|TRBJ2-3
TGTGCCACCAGCAGAGATTGGCGGGGCAGAAGGACAGATACGCAGTATTTT
CATSRDWRGRRTDTQYF
>-|-|TRBV3-1|20|TRBJ2-4
TGTGCCAGCAGCCAAGATATCGGCGGGCGATCGTCGTGGGGCAAAAACATTCAGTACTTC
CASSQDIGGRSSWGKNIQYF
>many|-|TRBV9|15|TRBJ2-1
TGTGCCAGCAGCGTATCTATCATAGAGAACAATGAGCAGTTCTTC
CASSVSIIENNEQFF
>many|TRBD2|TRBV3-1|14|TRBJ2-7
TGTGCCAGCGGATCCACTAGCGGCTCCTACGAGCAGTACTTC
CASGSTSGSYEQYF
>many|-|TRBV20-1|10|TRBJ2-3
TGCAGTCAGGGGACAGATACGCAGTATTTT
CSQGTDTQYF
>many|-|TRBV4-1|16|TRBJ1-1
TGCGCCAGCAGCCAGGAATGGGGGGTCATGAACACTGAAGCTTTCTTT
CASSQEWGVMNTEAFF
>many|-|TRBV5-1|14|TRBJ1-1
TGCGCCAGCAGTGAAACAGGGTCGAACACTGAAGCTTTCTTT
CASSETGSNTEAFF
>many|-|TRBV6-2/TRBV6-3|11|TRBJ2-5
TGTGCCAGCACTTCCCGGCCCCCGCTGTACTTC
CASTSRPPLYF
>many|-|TRBV20-1|18|TRBJ2-7
TGCAGTGCTAGAGGGGATATTGTATGGGTCAGTAGCTCCTACGAGCAGTACTTC
CSARGDIVWVSSSYEQYF
>many|TRBD2|TRBV5-1|15|TRBJ2-1
TGCGCCAGCTCTCCTTCTAGCGGGAGAAGGAGTGAGCAGTTCTTC
CASSPSSGRRSEQFF
>few|-|TRBV24-1|15|TRBJ2-5
TGTGCCACCAGTGACCCCGGACAACTAGGGGAGACCCAGTACTTC
CATSDPGQLGETQYF
>many|-|TRBV11-2|13|TRBJ2-1
TGTGCCAGCAGCTTGGACAGCCGTAATGAGCAGTTCTTC
CASSLDSRNEQFF
>-|TRBD2|TRBV12-3/TRBV12-4|14|TRBJ2-1
TGTGCCAGCAGGAGGACTAGCGGGTGGGATGAGCAGTTCTTC
CASRRTSGWDEQFF
>many|-|TRBV10-3|14|TRBJ2-7
TGTGCCATCAGTGAGTCCAGGGAGTCGCACGAGCAGTACTTC
CAISESRESHEQYF
>many|-|TRBV5-6|14|TRBJ2-3
TGTGCCAGCAGCTCCCGGCGGAATACAGATACGCAGTATTTT
CASSSRRNTDTQYF
>many|TRBD1|TRBV4-3|16|TRBJ1-2
TGCGCCAGCAGCCAAGTCCCTAGCCGGGACAGGGGAAGCTACACCTTC
CASSQVPSRDRGSYTF
>-|-|TRBV5-2|14|TRBJ2-7
TGTGCCAGGGGCCCCGGGACAGGCCACTACGAGCAGTACTTC
CARGPGTGHYEQYF
>few|TRBD2|TRBV29-1|14|TRBJ2-1
TGCAGCGTTGACCGACTAGCGGTCGGGGGCTGGCAGTTCTTC
CSVDRLAVGGWQFF
>many|TRBD1|TRBV4-3|18|TRBJ2-2
TGCGCCAGCAGCCAAGATCTGACGGGACAGGGTGTTGACGGGGAGCTGTTTTTT
CASSQDLTGQGVDGELFF
>many|-|TRBV4-2|15|TRBJ1-5
TGTGCCAGCAGCCAAGATAAGGCCATGATCACGCCCCAGCATTTT
CASSQDKAMITPQHF
>many|-|TRBV20-1|13|TRBJ1-6
TGCAGTGCTAGAGATCAGAGGGTAGGGGCCCTCCACTTT
CSARDQRVGALHF
>many|-|TRBV11-2|16|TRBJ1-4
TGTGCCAGCAGCTCTGTGGAGAGAGGGCCTAATGAAAAACTGTTTTTT
CASSSVERGPNEKLFF
>many|TRBD2|TRBV11-1|18|TRBJ2-1
TGTGCCAGCGCATCCGGGCTAGCGGGGGCGCCGGGGAACAATGAGCAGTTCTTC
CASASGLAGAPGNNEQFF
>-|-|TRBV5-1|14|TRBJ2-5
TGCGCCAGCAACTCGAGGGGGGAATCAGAGACCCAGTACTTC
CASNSRGESETQYF
>many|-|TRBV6-4|13|TRBJ1-1
TGTGCCAGCAGTGCCCAGGGAGATACTGAAGCTTTCTTT
CASSAQGDTEAFF
>many|-|TRBV10-2|13|TRBJ1-1
TGCGCCAGCACGTCTATTCGGTACACTGAAGCTTTCTTT
CASTSIRYTEAFF
>-|TRBD2|TRBV4-3|17|TRBJ2-2
TGCGCCAGCAGCCAAGAAGGGGCTAGCGGGAGAACCGGGGAGCTGTTTTTT
CASSQEGASGRTGELFF
>few|-|TRBV7-2|14|TRBJ1-2
TGTGCCAGCAGCTTAAATCCGGGGGAGGATGGCTACACCTTC
CASSLNPGEDGYTF
>many|-|TRBV7-8|14|TRBJ2-5
TGTGCCAGCAGCGGCGGGACAGCCCAAGAGACCCAGTACTTC
CASSGGTAQETQYF
>many|-|TRBV20-1|14|TRBJ2-3
TGCAGTGCTAGGGTTGGCGGGGCCCGAGATACGCAGTATTTT
CSARVGGARDTQYF
>few|TRBD1|TRBV25-1|13|TRBJ2-7
TGTGCCACTTCGGACAGGGTACACTCCGAGCAGTACTTC
CATSDRVHSEQYF
>many|-|TRBV4-2|12|TRBJ2-7
TGTGCCAGCAGCCAAGATGATGGGGAGCAGTACTTC
CASSQDDGEQYF
>many|TRBD2|TRBV20-1|17|TRBJ2-7
TGCAGTGCTAGTCCGGGACTAGCGGGAGTGGGGGCCTACGAGCAGTACTTC
CSASPGLAGVGAYEQYF
>many|-|TRBV18|15|TRBJ1-4
TGTGCCAGCTCACGCTCTGTCGAAACGGGGGAAAAACTGTTTTTT
CASSRSVETGEKLFF
>-|-|TRBV7-9|17|TRBJ2-7
TGTGCCAGCAGCTTAGACACAGGTGGTAGACGTCGCTACGAGCAGTACTTC
CASSLDTGGRRRYEQYF
>few|TRBD2|TRBV14|15|TRBJ2-5
TGTGCCAGCAGCCAAGCGGCTAGCGGGAGTGAGACCCAGTACTTC
CASSQAASGSETQYF
>-|TRBD2|TRBV4-2|16|TRBJ2-2
TGTGCCAGCAGCGGTAGCGGGGGGGTGAACACCGGGGAGCTGTTTTTT
CASSGSGGVNTGELFF
>-|TRBD1|TRBV28|16|TRBJ2-5
TGTGCCAGCAGTTTACGGACAGGGGGCGTCGGGGAGACCCAGTACTTC
CASSLRTGGVGETQYF
>few|-|TRBV7-3|16|TRBJ1-1
TGTGCCAGCAGATACCATCCCCAGGGCGAGTCGACTGAAGCTTTCTTT
CASRYHPQGESTEAFF
>many|-|TRBV7-2|14|TRBJ1-2
TGTGCCAGCAGCTTAGGCGGACAGTTCACTGGCTACACCTTC
CASSLGGQFTGYTF